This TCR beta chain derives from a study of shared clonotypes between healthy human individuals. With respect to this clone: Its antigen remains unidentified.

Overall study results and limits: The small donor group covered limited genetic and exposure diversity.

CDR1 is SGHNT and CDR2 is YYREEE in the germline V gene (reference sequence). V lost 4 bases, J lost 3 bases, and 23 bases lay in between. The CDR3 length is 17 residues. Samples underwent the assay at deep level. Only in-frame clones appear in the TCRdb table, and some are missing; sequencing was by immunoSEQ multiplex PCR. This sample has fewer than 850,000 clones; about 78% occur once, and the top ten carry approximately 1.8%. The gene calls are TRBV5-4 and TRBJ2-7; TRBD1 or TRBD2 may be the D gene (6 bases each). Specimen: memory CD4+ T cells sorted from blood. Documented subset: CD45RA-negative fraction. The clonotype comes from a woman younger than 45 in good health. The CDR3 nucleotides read TGTGCCAGCAGCCCCCAGGCTGCGGGACAATCTGTCTACGAGCAGTACTTC. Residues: CASSPQAAGQSVYEQYF.